The rows below give T cell receptor beta chains drawn from one sample of a study of siplizumab effects on memory and regulatory T cells. Measured with immunoSEQ multiplex PCR; TCRdb has only the in-frame clones, and not every one. The sample has around 97,000 clones, roughly 94% seen once; the top ten hold around 1.5%. The sequencing input was non-Treg CD4+ T cells sorted from blood. Source of these receptors: a human donor in good health. Both conserved end residues are part of each CDR3. The order of the fields is CDR3 DNA, CDR3 protein, D gene, clone size, V gene, J gene. The D gene is left open where the match is weak. The size field is filled for only some rows; it gives once, few, many or a size class.

TGCGCCAGCAGCCAAGTGGGAGCGGCTCGGCAGTACTTC	CASSQVGAARQYF	.	.	TRBV4-1	TRBJ2-7
TGTGCCAGCAGCACAGGACAGGGGGGGATTAATAACAATGAGCAGTTCTTC	CASSTGQGGINNNEQFF	TRBD1	.	TRBV5-4	TRBJ2-1
TGTGCCAGCTCACTCCGAATAGCGGGGAGCACAGATACGCAGTATTTT	CASSLRIAGSTDTQYF	TRBD2	.	TRBV18	TRBJ2-3
TGTGCGTGGACGGGGGTAGGGGGAGATACGCAGTATTTT	CAWTGVGGDTQYF	.	.	TRBV30	TRBJ2-3
TGTGCCAGCAGTGAAGGGGTTTGGGGACAGGGAGAGACCCAGTACTTC	CASSEGVWGQGETQYF	TRBD1	.	TRBV25-1	TRBJ2-5
TGCGCCAGCAGCTCCGGGACAGGGGGGTACAATGAGCAGTTCTTC	CASSSGTGGYNEQFF	TRBD1	.	TRBV5-1	TRBJ2-1
TGTGCCAGCAGGGGGTCTAGCGGGAACTACGAGCAGTACTTC	CASRGSSGNYEQYF	TRBD2	.	TRBV6-5	TRBJ2-7
TGTGCCAGCAGCTTATACAGGAGATACCAAGAGACCCAGTACTTC	CASSLYRRYQETQYF	.	once	TRBV7-9	TRBJ2-5
TGTGCCCTGGGACTGGACTACGAGCAGTACTTC	CALGLDYEQYF	.	once	TRBV6-9	TRBJ2-7
TGTGCCAGCAGTAGGGTCCGGGACAGCCGCAATCAGCCCCAGCATTTT	CASSRVRDSRNQPQHF	TRBD1	.	TRBV28	TRBJ1-5
TGTGCCAGCAGACAACAGGGTGGTCAGCCCCAGCATTTT	CASRQQGGQPQHF	.	once	TRBV28	TRBJ1-5
TGTGCCAGCAGCCGAACAGTGAACACCGGGGAGCTGTTTTTT	CASSRTVNTGELFF	.	few	TRBV7-7	TRBJ2-2
TGTGCCAGCAGCTTAGCAATGGGGGGGTCAGGGCTAGGTCAGCCCCAGCATTTT	CASSLAMGGSGLGQPQHF	.	.	TRBV7-8	TRBJ1-5
TGTGCCAGCAAAGAACAGGGGATCCAAGAGACCCAGTACTTC	CASKEQGIQETQYF	TRBD1	.	TRBV5-8	TRBJ2-5
TGTGCCAGCAGCCCCCGCCGGGCAGGATCCTATGGCTACACCTTC	CASSPRRAGSYGYTF	.	.	TRBV27	TRBJ1-2
TGTGCCATCGCATCCGGGGCACTCCCCGTCACGACGAACACTGAAGCTTTCTTT	CAIASGALPVTTNTEAFF	.	.	TRBV28	TRBJ1-1
TGTGCCAGCAGCTTAGCGACGCTCAATCAGCCCCAGCATTTT	CASSLATLNQPQHF	.	.	TRBV7-8	TRBJ1-5
TGCGCCAGCAGCTTGGGGCCTGCAACTAATGAAAAACTGTTTTTT	CASSLGPATNEKLFF	.	.	TRBV5-1	TRBJ1-4
TGTGCCAGCAGCGACCGCCACACAGGGCGCCTCTCTGGAAACACCATATATTTT	CASSDRHTGRLSGNTIYF	.	.	TRBV5-6	TRBJ1-3
TGTGCCAGCAGTTTGGGTGTGAGGAATTCACCCCTCCACTTT	CASSLGVRNSPLHF	.	once	TRBV27	TRBJ1-6
TGTGCCAGCAGCCCCGGCGGCGAGCAGTACTTC	CASSPGGEQYF	.	.	TRBV7-6	TRBJ2-7
TGTGCCAGCAGTTTGCCGGACAGGGTCGGCTACACCTTC	CASSLPDRVGYTF	TRBD1	.	TRBV28	TRBJ1-2
TGTGCCAGCAGCCGGGAGCTAGCGGGGGCCAAAAACATTCAGTACTTC	CASSRELAGAKNIQYF	TRBD2	.	TRBV7-2	TRBJ2-4
TGTGCCAGCTTACGGTCCCCGGGGGATTATGGCTACACCTTC	CASLRSPGDYGYTF	.	.	TRBV6-5	TRBJ1-2
TGTGCCAGCAGCGTAAGGGCGGGGTCGAACACTGAAGCTTTCTTT	CASSVRAGSNTEAFF	.	.	TRBV9	TRBJ1-1
TGTGCCAGCAGCTACCGGCTTGCTGGGGGTGAGCAGTTCTTC	CASSYRLAGGEQFF	.	once	TRBV9	TRBJ2-1
TGTGCCAGCAGCAGGGACAGCGGTAGTATAACCCAGTACTTC	CASSRDSGSITQYF	TRBD1	.	TRBV7-9	TRBJ2-5
TGCGCCAGCAGCTTGTATGGGACGGGGAACAATGAGCAGTTCTTC	CASSLYGTGNNEQFF	.	.	TRBV5-1	TRBJ2-1
TGCGCCAGCAGCCGCAGTCCGGGGATAAACTCCTACAATGAGCAGTTCTTC	CASSRSPGINSYNEQFF	.	.	TRBV4-1	TRBJ2-1
TGTGCCAGCAGCCCGGAGCTGGCGACTAACACCGGGGAGCTGTTTTTT	CASSPELATNTGELFF	.	.	TRBV4-2	TRBJ2-2
TGTGCCAGCAGCGGACAGATCAATCTCGACGCATATGGCTACACCTTC	CASSGQINLDAYGYTF	.	once	TRBV9	TRBJ1-2
TGTGCCAGCACCCGAGGGGCCTATGGCTACACCTTC	CASTRGAYGYTF	.	.	TRBV28	TRBJ1-2
TGTGCCAGCCAGGTGGGGGAGACCCAGTACTTC	CASQVGETQYF	.	.	TRBV25-1	TRBJ2-5
TGTGCCAGCAGTCCGGGACGGTGGAGATACAATGAGCAGTTCTTC	CASSPGRWRYNEQFF	.	.	TRBV28	TRBJ2-1
TGTGCCAGCAGCTTGGCCCCAACGGAGACCCAGTACTTC	CASSLAPTETQYF	.	.	TRBV5-6	TRBJ2-5
TGCGCCAGCAGCCAGGTTGACAGGGCGAGCGGCTACACCTTC	CASSQVDRASGYTF	TRBD1	.	TRBV4-1	TRBJ1-2
TGTGCCAGCAGCTTAGTGAGTCCGGGAGGGCGGGAGACCCAGTACTTC	CASSLVSPGGRETQYF	TRBD2	.	TRBV11-2	TRBJ2-5
TGTGCCAGCAGTTCTTGGGGGGACTATGGCTACACCTTC	CASSSWGDYGYTF	.	.	TRBV6-5	TRBJ1-2
TGTGCCAGCAGCCTAGGGACTACCTACGAGCAGTACTTC	CASSLGTTYEQYF	TRBD2	.	TRBV7-3	TRBJ2-7
TGTGCCAGCAGTCCACCAGGGGCTGGATTGAAGCCCCAGCATTTT	CASSPPGAGLKPQHF	.	.	TRBV6-6	TRBJ1-5
TGTGCCAGCAGCACCGGGACTTCCCCCTACCTCCGGAAAGATACGCAGTATTTT	CASSTGTSPYLRKDTQYF	.	.	TRBV7-3	TRBJ2-3
TGTGCCAGCAGTTCGGTTTTCGGGGTGTTTGGCAATCAGCCCCAGCATTTT	CASSSVFGVFGNQPQHF	.	.	TRBV28	TRBJ1-5
TGCGCCAGCAGTGAGGGGACTAGCGGGAGTACAGGGGAGCAGTTCTTC	CASSEGTSGSTGEQFF	TRBD2	.	TRBV10-1	TRBJ2-1
TGTGCCAGCAGTGAGACCAACACGGGCGGAAACACCATATATTTT	CASSETNTGGNTIYF	.	.	TRBV6-1	TRBJ1-3
TGTGCCAGCAGCCGACAAAGGGCCCGAGACACCATATATTTT	CASSRQRARDTIYF	.	.	TRBV6-5	TRBJ1-3
TGTGCCAGCAGCCGATGGGCCGGGACAGGAGCGTTATTTTGGAACTTC	CASSRWAGTGALFWNF	TRBD1	.	TRBV14	TRBJ2-5